A selection of T cell receptor beta chains follows, all from one sample in a study of cytomegalovirus exposure and HLA in healthy donors. The table came from immunoSEQ multiplex PCR; TCRdb's copy has only in-frame clones and leaves some out. The data hold about 100,000 clones, with 81% observed a single time. The sample taken for sequencing was PBMCs. The source of these receptors is a woman in her sixties or seventies in good health and CMV-seropositive. Each CDR3 is given with its conserved first and last residue. The D gene is left open where the match is weak. Clone size is not always given. Where it is, it says once, few, many or a class for expanded clones.

abundance,d_gene,v_gene,j_gene,CDR3nt,CDR3aa
NA,TRBD1,TRBV18,TRBJ2-7,TGTGCCAGCTCTCAGGTGGGACAGGGATACGAGCAGTACTTC,CASSQVGQGYEQYF
once,NA,TRBV27,TRBJ2-7,TGTGCCAGCAGTTCCCCCCCGGCCGAGGCCTCCTACGAGCAGTACTTC,CASSSPPAEASYEQYF
NA,TRBD1,TRBV5-1,TRBJ1-2,TGCGCCAGCAGCTTGGAGGGACAGACGGGCTACACCTTC,CASSLEGQTGYTF
few,NA,TRBV4-3,TRBJ1-1,TGCGCCAGCAGCCTAGCTCAGGGGAACACTGAAGCTTTCTTT,CASSLAQGNTEAFF
few,NA,TRBV6-5,TRBJ2-5,TGTGCCAGCAGTTACTCTTCCGGGACCCAGTACTTC,CASSYSSGTQYF
NA,NA,TRBV4-1,TRBJ1-5,TGCGCCAGCAGTAACGAAGACACTCCTCGCCAGCCCCAGCATTTT,CASSNEDTPRQPQHF
NA,NA,TRBV5-1,TRBJ1-5,TGCGCCAGCAGCTTAGACAGTCTCAATCAGCCCCAGCATTTT,CASSLDSLNQPQHF
NA,NA,TRBV2,TRBJ2-5,TGTGCCAGCAGTGGCTTGAGGGTCCAAGGGGAGACCCAGTACTTC,CASSGLRVQGETQYF
NA,NA,TRBV15,TRBJ2-1,TGTGCCACCAGCAGGGACTCCCAAGTTTGGAATGAGCAGTTCTTC,CATSRDSQVWNEQFF
few,NA,TRBV4-3,TRBJ2-3,TGCGCCAGCAGCCAAGACAGGGCCAGCACAGATACGCAGTATTTT,CASSQDRASTDTQYF
NA,TRBD2,TRBV30,TRBJ2-3,TGTGCCGCTACTAGCGGGAGTGCAGATACGCAGTATTTT,CAATSGSADTQYF
NA,NA,TRBV5-4,TRBJ2-3,TGCGCCAGCAGCCAATCCGGGCGGGTCACAGATACGCAGTATTTT,CASSQSGRVTDTQYF
NA,NA,TRBV18,TRBJ2-1,TGTGCCAGCTCACTACTAACGGGGGTTCCCTACAATGAGCAGTTCTTC,CASSLLTGVPYNEQFF
NA,NA,TRBV9,TRBJ1-4,TGTGCCAGCAGCGTAGGACAGGAGAATACTAATGAAAAACTGTTTTTT,CASSVGQENTNEKLFF
NA,NA,TRBV13,TRBJ2-7,TGTGCCAGCAGCTTAGGAAGCCTAGCCGATAGTTCCTACGAGCAGTACTTC,CASSLGSLADSSYEQYF
NA,NA,TRBV28,TRBJ2-7,TGTGCCAGCTCAGACTACGAGCAGTACTTC,CASSDYEQYF
NA,TRBD2,TRBV6-5,TRBJ2-1,TGTGCCAGCAGGGGAGCGGGAGGGAAAAATGAGCAGTTCTTC,CASRGAGGKNEQFF
few,NA,TRBV28,TRBJ1-2,TGTGCCAGCAGTTCAGGGTATGGCTACACCTTC,CASSSGYGYTF
NA,TRBD1,TRBV6-5,TRBJ1-1,TGTGCCAGCAGTCCCGGGACAGGGCTGAACACTGAAGCTTTCTTT,CASSPGTGLNTEAFF
NA,TRBD2,TRBV5-1,TRBJ2-1,TGCGCCAGCAGTAAGGGAGCGGGAGGGCCTATTGACAATGAGCAGTTCTTC,CASSKGAGGPIDNEQFF
NA,TRBD2,TRBV9,TRBJ2-3,TGTGCCAGCAGCGTAGGTGGGACTAGCGGGAGGGATACGCAGTATTTT,CASSVGGTSGRDTQYF
NA,TRBD2,TRBV29-1,TRBJ2-5,TGCAGCGCAACCGATAGCGGGAGGCCGAGGGAGACCCAGTACTTC,CSATDSGRPRETQYF
NA,TRBD2,TRBV5-1,TRBJ2-3,TGCGCCAGCAGCTTAAGACTAGCGGGAGGCGGCACAGATACGCAGTATTTT,CASSLRLAGGGTDTQYF
NA,NA,TRBV19,TRBJ2-6,TGTGCCAGTAGTATTGAAGCCACCTACTCTGGGGCCAACGTCCTGACTTTC,CASSIEATYSGANVLTF
NA,TRBD2,TRBV5-5,TRBJ2-5,TGTGCCAGCAGCTTGGAAAGCGGGGGTAAGACCCAGTACTTC,CASSLESGGKTQYF
once,NA,TRBV15,TRBJ2-1,TGTGCCACCAGCAGAGGTACAGGAAAAGGGAACAATGAGCAGTTCTTC,CATSRGTGKGNNEQFF
NA,TRBD1,TRBV5-1,TRBJ1-1,TGCGCCAGCAGCCCGCAGGGGGCGAACACTGAAGCTTTCTTT,CASSPQGANTEAFF
NA,TRBD1,TRBV6-4,TRBJ2-1,TGTGCCAGCAGTGACTGGGACAGGGACCGAAATGAGCAGTTCTTC,CASSDWDRDRNEQFF
NA,NA,TRBV19,TRBJ2-1,TGTGCCAGTAGTATGCGGTTTAGCTCCTACAATGAGCAGTTCTTC,CASSMRFSSYNEQFF
NA,NA,TRBV6-5,TRBJ2-3,TGTGCCACCCTAGACTGGAGCACAGATACGCAGTATTTT,CATLDWSTDTQYF
NA,NA,TRBV30,TRBJ2-7,TGTGCCTGGAGCAGGGACTCCTACGAGCAGTACTTC,CAWSRDSYEQYF
NA,NA,TRBV5-1,TRBJ2-5,TGCGCCAGCAGCTTGGGGATACAGGGTCCCCAAGAGACCCAGTACTTC,CASSLGIQGPQETQYF
NA,NA,TRBV7-2,TRBJ2-2,TGTGCCAGCAGCTTAACACGGGAGCTGTTTTTT,CASSLTRELFF
NA,TRBD2,TRBV6-1,TRBJ2-7,TGTGCCAGCCGGTTGAAGCGGGAGGGATACGAGCAGTACTTC,CASRLKREGYEQYF
few,TRBD2,TRBV27,TRBJ2-2,TGTGCCAGCAGACGCGGGAGGAACACCGGGGAGCTGTTTTTT,CASRRGRNTGELFF
NA,NA,TRBV7-2,TRBJ2-5,TGTGCCAGCAGCCGACAGGATAAAGAGACCCAGTACTTC,CASSRQDKETQYF
NA,TRBD2,TRBV4-3,TRBJ2-3,TGCGCCAGCAGCCAAGAATGGGATCGGACTAGCGGGACGACAGATACGCAGTATTTT,CASSQEWDRTSGTTDTQYF
NA,TRBD1,TRBV5-1,TRBJ2-3,TGCGCCAGCAGCTTGCCGGGACAGGCAGATACGCAGTATTTT,CASSLPGQADTQYF
few,NA,TRBV27,TRBJ2-7,TGTGCCTCTCGACTAAGCACAAACTCCTACGAGCAGTACTTC,CASRLSTNSYEQYF
once,TRBD2,TRBV27,TRBJ2-3,TGTGCCAGCAGTCCCCTTGGGGGCGGGAGGGCCGGGAAAGATACGCAGTATTTT,CASSPLGGGRAGKDTQYF
NA,TRBD2,TRBV7-9,TRBJ2-1,TGTGCCAGCAGCGGCCGACTAGCGGGAGACCCAGGTGAGCAGTTCTTC,CASSGRLAGDPGEQFF
NA,TRBD2,TRBV18,TRBJ2-7,TGTGCCAGCTCATCCGGGACTAGCGGGAATATCAGCTCCTACGAGCAGTACTTC,CASSSGTSGNISSYEQYF
NA,TRBD2,TRBV19,TRBJ2-7,TGTGCCAGTAGTCCCCAGGGGACTAGCGGGACTTACGAGCAGTACTTC,CASSPQGTSGTYEQYF
NA,NA,TRBV15,TRBJ1-6,TGTGCCACCAGCAAAGGAGGTCTTAATTCACCCCTCCACTTT,CATSKGGLNSPLHF
NA,NA,TRBV28,TRBJ1-2,TGTGCCAGCAGTTTCTCCTCCCAGGGGAACTATGGCTACACCTTC,CASSFSSQGNYGYTF
few,NA,TRBV10-3,TRBJ1-1,TGTGCCATCAGTCCGGACGGGGACACTGAAGCTTTCTTT,CAISPDGDTEAFF
NA,NA,TRBV21-1,TRBJ1-4,TGTGCCAGCAGCAAAGTTTACAGGGGAAAAAATGAAAAACTGTTTTTT,CASSKVYRGKNEKLFF
NA,TRBD2,TRBV28,TRBJ2-3,TGTGCCAGCAGCCCTTCAGCGGGAGGTTACACAGATACGCAGTATTTT,CASSPSAGGYTDTQYF
NA,TRBD1,TRBV12-5,TRBJ2-5,TGTGCTAGTAGACAGGGACACATTCAAGAGACCCAGTACTTC,CASRQGHIQETQYF